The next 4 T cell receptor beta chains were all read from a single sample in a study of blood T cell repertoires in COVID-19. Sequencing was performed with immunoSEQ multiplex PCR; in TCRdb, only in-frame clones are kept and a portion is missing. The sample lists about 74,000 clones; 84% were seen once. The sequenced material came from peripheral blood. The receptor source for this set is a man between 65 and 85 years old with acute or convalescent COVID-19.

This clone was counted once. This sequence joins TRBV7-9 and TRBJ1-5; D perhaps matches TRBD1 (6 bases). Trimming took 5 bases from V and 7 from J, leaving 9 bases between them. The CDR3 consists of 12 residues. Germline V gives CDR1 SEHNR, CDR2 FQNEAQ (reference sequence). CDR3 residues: CASSIDRQPQHF. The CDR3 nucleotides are TGTGCCAGCAGCATCGACAGGCAGCCCCAGCATTTT.

Here the CDR3 DNA reads TGTGCCAGCAGCTCCCTCGGGAGGGCCTCGGGAGGCTACACCTTC. Translating it yields CASSSLGRASGGYTF. The genes are TRBV5-5 and TRBJ1-2; D is uncertain. Germline CDR1 reads SGHKS; CDR2 reads YYEKEE (reference sequence). The CDR3 contains 15 residues. V lost 3 bases and J lost 8, with 20 bases in between.

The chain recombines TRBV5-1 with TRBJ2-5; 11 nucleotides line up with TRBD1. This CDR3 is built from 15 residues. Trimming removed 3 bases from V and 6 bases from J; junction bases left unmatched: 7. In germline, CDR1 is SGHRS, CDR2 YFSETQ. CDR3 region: CASSSGGQGEKTQYF. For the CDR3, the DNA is TGCGCCAGCAGCTCAGGGGGACAGGGGGAAAAGACCCAGTACTTC.

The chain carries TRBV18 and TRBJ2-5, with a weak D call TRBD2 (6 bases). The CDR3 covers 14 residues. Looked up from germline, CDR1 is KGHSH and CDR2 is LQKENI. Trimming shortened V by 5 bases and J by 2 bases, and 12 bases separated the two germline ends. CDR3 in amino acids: CASSSRDLQETQYF. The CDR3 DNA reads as TGTGCCAGCTCATCCCGGGACTTACAAGAGACCCAGTACTTC.